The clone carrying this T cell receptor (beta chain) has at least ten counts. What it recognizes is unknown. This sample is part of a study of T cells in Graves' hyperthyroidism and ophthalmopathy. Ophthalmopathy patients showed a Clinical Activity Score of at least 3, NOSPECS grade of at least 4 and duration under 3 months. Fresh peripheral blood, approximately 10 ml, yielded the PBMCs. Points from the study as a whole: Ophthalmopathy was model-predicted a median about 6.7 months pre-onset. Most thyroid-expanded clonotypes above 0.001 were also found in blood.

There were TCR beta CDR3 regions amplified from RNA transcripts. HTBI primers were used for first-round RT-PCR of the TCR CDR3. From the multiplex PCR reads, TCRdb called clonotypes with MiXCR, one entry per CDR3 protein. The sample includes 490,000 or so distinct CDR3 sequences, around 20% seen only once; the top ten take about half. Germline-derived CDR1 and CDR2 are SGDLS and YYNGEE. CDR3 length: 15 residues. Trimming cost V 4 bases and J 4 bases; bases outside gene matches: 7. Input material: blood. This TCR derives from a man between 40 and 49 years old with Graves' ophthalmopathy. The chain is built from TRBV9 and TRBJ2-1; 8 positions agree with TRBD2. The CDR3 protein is CASSMVGGGYNEQFF. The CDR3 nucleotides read TGTGCCAGCAGCATGGTCGGGGGGGGATACAATGAGCAGTTCTTC.